This T cell receptor (beta chain) derives from a study of Graves' ophthalmopathy and Graves' hyperthyroidism. This clonotype was seen repeatedly, ten times or more. Germline V lookup: CDR1 SGHDT, CDR2 YYEEEE. The CDR3 spans 12 residues. V was pared by 1 base and J by 4 bases, with 6 bases between. Beta-chain TCR CDR3 regions were amplified from RNA transcripts. HTBI primers were used in a first-round RT-PCR, which preceded a second-round multiplex PCR. Each CDR3 protein is one row after TCRdb ran MiXCR on the multiplex PCR reads. The sample holds some 47,000 distinct CDR3 sequences, over 45% seen once.

The genes are TRBV5-6 and TRBJ2-7; D is unclear. The sequence came from an adult man with Graves' ophthalmopathy. The sequenced sample was peripheral blood. The CDR3 nucleotides read TGTGCCAGCAGCTTGTTTCTGTACGAGCAGTACTTC. This encodes CASSLFLYEQYF.